This T cell receptor (beta chain) was observed in a study of technical replicates of blood from a few donors. Produced via immunoSEQ multiplex PCR; TCRdb's table is partial and in-frame only. The sample consists of more than 11,000 clones, 84% of them appearing once. The CDR3 consists of 17 residues. The V gene lost 5 bases and the J gene lost 4 bases, with 21 bases spanning the gap. Germline CDR1 is SGHTA and CDR2 is FQGNSA. This clone was seen a handful of times. The sequence was collected from a human donor in good health. The sample was PBMCs. The chain has TRBV7-2 and TRBJ1-5; TRBD1 is a possible D gene (6 bases). CDR3 region: CASSTQGLTGVNQPQHF. CDR3 DNA: TGTGCCAGCAGCACACAGGGCCTTACCGGGGTAAATCAGCCCCAGCATTTT.